The source of this TCR beta chain is a study of blood T cell repertoires in COVID-19. Study-level background: Sources were T cells, B-cell-depleted T cells, or PBMCs; the material itself was cDNA or gDNA.

In the original workflow: Estimates of nucleated cell counts were drawn from the amplification of reference gene primers. Assay used: immunoSEQ multiplex PCR; TCRdb lists only in-frame clones, some missing. D and trimming come from the DNA, and the V and J calls and clone size come from that table. The sample lists approximately 74,000 clones; roughly 80% were seen once. The germline V gene encodes CDR1 SGDLS and CDR2 YYNGEE. The CDR3 runs to 15 residues. Unmatched junction bases numbered 4, after V lost 0 bases and J lost 4 bases. The sequenced material came from peripheral blood. The sequence was collected from a man between 60 and 75 years old with acute or convalescent COVID-19. The V call is TRBV9, the J call TRBJ2-1, with 7 bases lining up with TRBD2. This CDR3 reads CASSVGTSGYNEQFF. The CDR3 region has the DNA TGTGCCAGCAGCGTAGGGACTAGTGGTTACAATGAGCAGTTCTTC.